The 13 T cell receptor beta chains presented below share a single source sample, sequenced in a study of blood T cells in healthy people across ages. It was with a sample-barcoded 5' primer and a J-beta primer mix that a second PCR of roughly 7 to 12 cycles was run. TCRdb re-called the 5' RACE reads with MiXCR, one entry per CDR3 protein. The table includes approximately 760,000 distinct CDR3 sequences, 25% detected once. This same sample was also part of a study on T cells of mothers and their children.

Sequenced: blood. These receptors were collected from a boy under 18 in good health.

The rearrangement joins TRBV20-1 to TRBJ1-2, with TRBD1 as a possible D gene (5 bases). Germline-derived CDR1 and CDR2 are DFQATT and SNEGSKA (reference sequence). With 2 bases removed from V and 12 bases from J, the gap between germline ends came to 25 bases. There are 15 residues in the CDR3. CDR3 residues: CSARSGPGSRVGNTF. The DNA of the CDR3 is TGCAGTGCTAGAAGCGGGCCAGGGAGCCGGGTGGGCAACACCTTC.

A few counts support this clonotype. The gene calls are TRBV28 and TRBJ1-2, with D possibly TRBD1 on 5 matching bases. This CDR3 spans 12 amino acids. The germline CDR1 and CDR2 sequences are MDHEN and SYDVKM. V gave up 3 bases and J gave up 4 bases, with 6 bases separating them. The CDR3 DNA reads TGTGCCAGCAGTTTTCAGGGCTATGGCTACACCTTC. It specifies CASSFQGYGYTF.

The chain employs TRBV7-9 and TRBJ2-1; 9 positions match TRBD2. Germline V gene sequence: CDR1 SEHNR, CDR2 FQNEAQ (reference sequence). After removal of 1 base from V and 4 bases from J, the junction contained 8 bases not matched to a gene. The CDR3 length is 17 residues. CDR3 DNA sequence: TGTGCCAGCAGCTTAGGGTCTCCTAGCGGGAAATACAATGAGCAGTTCTTC. It is translated as CASSLGSPSGKYNEQFF.

The chain is built from TRBV6-5 and TRBJ2-7, with 11 bases that match TRBD2. This CDR3 has 15 residues. Germline V gives CDR1 MNHEY, CDR2 SVGAGI. The ends lost 0 bases at V and 5 bases at J; junction bases unmatched: 3. Here the CDR3 reads CASSYSSGRVHEQYF. DNA of the CDR3: TGTGCCAGCAGTTACTCTAGCGGGAGGGTCCACGAGCAGTACTTC.

This clonotype was recorded a few times. The chain uses TRBV29-1 and TRBJ2-1; perhaps TRBD2 as D (5 bases). This CDR3 contains 15 residues. CDR1 and CDR2 (germline): SQVTM, ANQGSEA. The germline V and J ends were trimmed by 0 bases and 0 bases, with 9 bases remaining between them. This chain's CDR3 is CSVEDRGSSYNEQFF. In DNA, the CDR3 is TGCAGCGTTGAAGATCGAGGGAGCTCCTACAATGAGCAGTTCTTC.

The rearrangement joins TRBV7-8 to TRBJ1-1; no clear D gene. V gave up 1 base and J gave up 4 bases, with 13 bases separating them. Germline CDR1 is SGHVS and CDR2 is FQNEAQ. CDR3 length equals 15 residues. The CDR3 here is CASSLEWESGTEAFF. CDR3 DNA sequence: TGTGCCAGCAGCTTAGAATGGGAGTCGGGCACTGAAGCTTTCTTT.

The chain has TRBV12-3 or TRBV12-4 and TRBJ1-2; tentative D call: TRBD1 (6 bases). The CDR3 consists of 11 residues. With 10 bases removed from V and 6 bases from J, the gap between germline ends came to 12 bases. For the CDR3, the DNA is TGTGCCACCCTAACAGGGAATGGCTACACCTTC. Encoded protein: CATLTGNGYTF.

This clonotype occurred a few times. This chain links TRBV20-1 with TRBJ2-1; D is uncertain. The end of the DNA aligns better with TRBJ2-5, so the J call may be wrong. The CDR3 length is 12 residues. Germline assignment: CDR1 DFQATT and CDR2 SNEGSKA (reference sequence). The CDR3 spells CSARSAGETQYF. The CDR3, as DNA: TGCAGTGCTAGATCAGCCGGGGAGACCCAGTACTTC.

This clonotype was seen more than once but under ten times. The V and J genes are TRBV5-1 and TRBJ1-2, with a tentative D call TRBD1 (5 bases). This CDR3 spans 14 amino acids. V shed 6 bases and J shed 7 bases, with 19 bases lying between them. Germline-derived CDR1 and CDR2 are SGHRS and YFSETQ. This chain's CDR3 is CASTSEVVGAGYTF. The CDR3 region has the DNA TGCGCCAGCACTTCGGAAGTTGTTGGGGCTGGCTACACCTTC.

The chain recombines TRBV6-5 with TRBJ2-5, with 9 bases identical to TRBD1. This CDR3 is 14 amino acids long. Looked up from germline, CDR1 is MNHEY and CDR2 is SVGAGI. The V and J ends lost 8 bases and 2 bases, in that order; junction bases with no gene match: 6. In DNA, the CDR3 is TGTGCCAGCGAGGGGACAGGGTCGCAAGAGACCCAGTACTTC. Translation gives CASEGTGSQETQYF.

This clonotype was found many times. J is TRBJ2-7 and V is TRBV4-1; TRBD1 might be the D (6 bases). This CDR3 is 13 amino acids long. V lost 3 bases and J lost 3, with 9 bases in between. CDR1 and CDR2 from the germline V gene are MGHRA and YSYEKL. The CDR3 DNA is TGCGCCAGCAGCCAGGGGACAAGCTACGAGCAGTACTTC. This sequence encodes CASSQGTSYEQYF.

This clonotype was counted between two and nine times. The genes are TRBV7-3 and TRBJ2-2; D is undetermined. Trimming took 1 base from V and 6 from J, leaving 9 bases between them. CDR3 size: 14 residues. The germline gives CDR1 SGHTA, CDR2 FQGTGA. The CDR3 reads CASSLSGLAGELFF. In DNA form, the CDR3 reads TGTGCCAGCAGCTTAAGTGGGTTGGCCGGGGAGCTGTTTTTT.

V gene TRBV5-8 combines with J gene TRBJ2-2; D gene ambiguous. The V gene lost 0 bases and the J gene lost 6 bases, with 9 bases spanning the gap. The CDR3 loop spans 14 amino acids. Per the germline V gene, CDR1 is SGHTS and CDR2 is YDEGEE. The CDR3: CASSLVWFPGELFF. DNA of the CDR3: TGTGCCAGCAGCTTGGTATGGTTTCCCGGGGAGCTGTTTTTT.